Below, 25 T cell receptor beta chains from the same sample are listed, as sequenced in a study of CD8 T cells in Susac syndrome. Random hexamers were used to reverse transcribe the RNA input (about 0.5 to 1 ug). TCRdb processed the immunoSEQ multiplex PCR reads anew with MiXCR; each CDR3 protein has one entry. The data show a few hundred thousand distinct CDR3 sequences, approximately 91% seen once. Sequencing was done on a sample of CD8+ T cells from PBMCs. The receptor set was obtained from a human donor with multiple sclerosis.

This sequence joins TRBV4-1 and TRBJ2-1; a possible D gene is TRBD2 (5 bases). Germline values: CDR1 MGHRA, CDR2 YSYEKL. The CDR3 extends over 17 amino acids. The V and J ends lost 3 bases and 4 bases respectively, with 19 bases between them. DNA of the CDR3: TGCGCCAGCAGCCACGGTTACACGGTGCGCGGGTACAATGAGCAGTTCTTC. Translating it yields CASSHGYTVRGYNEQFF.

CDR3 nucleotide sequence: TGTGCCAGCAGTCCAGACACACTCCAAGCTTTCTTT. It encodes CASSPDTLQAFF. V and J are TRBV6-2 or TRBV6-3 and TRBJ1-1; D is unclear. Germline CDR1 and CDR2: MNHEY and SVGEGT. This CDR3 is 12 amino acids long. Trimming removed 5 bases at V and 9 bases at J, with 13 bases between.

The rearrangement uses TRBV4-1 and TRBJ2-1; 7 bases are shared with TRBD1. The CDR3 is 13 amino acids. Germline CDR1 and CDR2: MGHRA and YSYEKL. V was pared by 1 base and J by 10 bases, with 4 bases of the junction left unmatched. In nucleotides, the CDR3 is TGCGCCAGCAGCCAAGCTTTACAGGGGGAGCAGTTCTTC. This sequence encodes CASSQALQGEQFF.

The V and J genes are TRBV4-1 and TRBJ2-5; 7 bases fit TRBD1. This CDR3 is 14 amino acids long. CDR1 and CDR2 (germline): MGHRA, YSYEKL. With V trimmed by 5 bases and J by 4 bases, 7 bases remained unmatched. For the CDR3, the DNA is TGCGCCAGCAGCGCAGAGGGGGCTCGAGAGACCCAGTACTTC. Protein: CASSAEGARETQYF.

The chain links TRBV4-1 to TRBJ1-1; D call uncertain. This CDR3 spans 14 amino acids. Trimming cost V 1 base and J 4 bases, with 10 bases left between them. CDR1 is MGHRA, CDR2 YSYEKL, per germline. In nucleotides, the CDR3 is TGCGCCAGCAGCCAAGCGAGGGCTGGCACTGAAGCTTTCTTT. This codes for CASSQARAGTEAFF.

CDR3 sequence reads: CASSLVSSRETQYF. CDR3 nucleotide sequence: TGTGCCAGCAGCTTAGTGTCTTCTCGGGAGACGCAGTATTTT. The chain recombines TRBV11-1 with TRBJ2-3; weak D call: TRBD2 (6 bases). Per the germline V gene, CDR1 is SGHAT and CDR2 is FQDESV (reference sequence). The CDR3 runs to 14 residues. V gave up 1 base and J gave up 9 bases, with 14 bases separating them.

The gene calls are TRBV29-1 and TRBJ2-2; no clear D. The germline V and J ends were trimmed by 0 bases and 0 bases, with 5 bases remaining between them. Germline loops: CDR1 SQVTM, CDR2 ANQGSEA. The length of the CDR3 is 14 residues. The CDR3 nucleotides are TGCAGCGTTGAAGAGCCGACGAACACCGGGGAGCTGTTTTTT. It specifies CSVEEPTNTGELFF.

The chain recombines TRBV7-2 with TRBJ2-3; 7 bases map to TRBD2. The CDR3 loop spans 19 amino acids. V dropped 5 bases and J dropped 2; count of bases not matched to a gene: 19. CDR1 is SGHTA and CDR2 is FQGNSA in the germline V gene. CDR3 DNA: TGTGCCAGCAGCCCGACCGGGAGGTTCATGGTCCCCCCCACAGATACGCAGTATTTT. It yields the protein CASSPTGRFMVPPTDTQYF.

The J gene is TRBJ2-7, the V gene TRBV2; TRBD2 aligns across 9 bases. Trimming cost V 11 bases and J 6 bases; bases outside gene matches: 14. The CDR3 is made up of 14 amino acids. Germline V gene data show CDR1 as SNHLY and CDR2 as FYNNEI. This CDR3 is CACGQREVVGEQYF. CDR3 DNA: TGTGCCTGCGGACAGCGGGAGGTGGTGGGCGAGCAGTACTTC.

The chain has TRBV29-1 and TRBJ2-7, with TRBD2 matching 7 bases. CDR3 length: 12 amino acids. Germline-derived CDR1 and CDR2 are SQVTM and ANQGSEA. The CDR3 DNA sequence: TGCACCGTAAGCGGGACGGCCTACGAGCAGTACTTC. Translated, it gives CTVSGTAYEQYF.

The table lists this clonotype with a few counts. J is TRBJ2-7 and V is TRBV10-3; maybe TRBD2 (6 bases). This CDR3 spans 13 amino acids. V was cut by 2 bases and J by 3 bases, with 8 bases left in between. Germline lookup yields CDR1 ENHRY and CDR2 SYGVKD. The CDR3 DNA follows: TGTGCCATCAGTGAGCTCGGGGGCTACGAGCAGTACTTC. Protein sequence: CAISELGGYEQYF.

This chain joins TRBV27 and TRBJ2-7; 7 positions match TRBD1. With V trimmed by 4 bases and J by 0 bases, 3 bases remained unmatched. This CDR3 is built from 14 residues. Germline CDR1 reads MNHEY; CDR2 reads SMNVEV (reference sequence). The CDR3: CASSYRGSSYEQYF. Here the CDR3 DNA reads TGTGCCAGCAGTTACAGGGGAAGCTCCTACGAGCAGTACTTC.

In its sample, this clonotype was seen a few times. The genes are TRBV18 and TRBJ2-7; D uncertain. V was pared by 3 bases and J by 3 bases, with 9 bases between. Germline-derived CDR1 and CDR2 are KGHSH and LQKENI. The CDR3 totals 13 residues. CDR3 residues: CASSPGGYYEQYF. In DNA form, the CDR3 reads TGTGCCAGCTCACCGGGCGGTTACTACGAGCAGTACTTC.

V is TRBV5-6 and J is TRBJ1-2, with a weak D call TRBD1 (6 bases). The CDR3 runs to 14 residues. The germline V gene encodes CDR1 SGHDT and CDR2 YYEEEE. The V gene lost 2 bases and the J gene lost 4 bases, with 12 bases spanning the gap. The CDR3 sequence: CASSFWGAAYGYTF. CDR3 bases: TGTGCCAGCAGCTTTTGGGGGGCGGCCTATGGCTACACCTTC.

The chain links TRBV30 to TRBJ2-7, with D uncertain. CDR1 and CDR2 from the germline V gene are GTSNPN and SVGIG (reference sequence). The ends were cut back, 3 bases at V and 2 bases at J, with 8 bases in the middle. This CDR3 has 12 amino acids. CDR3 coding DNA: TGTGCCTGGAGGGTTGACGCCTACGAGCAGTACTTC. This gives the protein CAWRVDAYEQYF.

V and J are TRBV2 and TRBJ2-1; no definite D call. The CDR3 totals 12 residues. Trimming pared 8 bases from V and 0 bases from J, leaving 5 bases between. CDR1 and CDR2 from the germline V gene are SNHLY and FYNNEI. As DNA, the CDR3 is TGTGCCAGCCTTAGCTCCTACAATGAGCAGTTCTTC. Translating it yields CASLSSYNEQFF.

This chain connects TRBV12-3 or TRBV12-4 to TRBJ1-1, with TRBD1 matching 7 bases. This CDR3 comprises 15 residues. With 3 bases clipped from V and 0 bases from J, the junction kept 4 bases outside the gene matches. CDR3 nucleotides: TGTGCCAGCAGTTTTGGGACAGCCATGAACACTGAAGCTTTCTTT. It specifies CASSFGTAMNTEAFF.

The chain recombines TRBV14 with TRBJ2-1; possible D gene TRBD1, 5 bases. The V gene lost 0 bases and the J gene lost 8 bases, with 8 bases spanning the gap. The CDR3 totals 13 residues. The germline V gene has CDR1 SGHDN and CDR2 FVKESK. The CDR3 DNA reads TGTGCCAGCAGCCAAGATCAAGGGGATGAGCAGTTCTTC. Its protein is CASSQDQGDEQFF.

This clonotype was recorded a few times. V gene TRBV27 combines with J gene TRBJ2-7; 10 nucleotides agree with TRBD2. Germline V gene lookup returns CDR1 MNHEY and CDR2 SMNVEV (reference sequence). This CDR3 has 13 amino acids. J lost 6 bases, V lost 3 bases, and 2 bases had no gene match. CDR3 protein: CASSLSGGGEQYF. The CDR3 nucleotides read TGTGCCAGCAGTTTGAGCGGGGGGGGCGAGCAGTACTTC.

This sequence joins TRBV15 and TRBJ2-7; 8 bases are shared with TRBD2. The CDR3 has 14 amino acids. Germline CDR1 LNHNV, CDR2 YYDKDF (reference sequence). Germline trimming cut 1 base from V and 5 bases from J; bases unmatched to any gene: 4. CDR3 DNA sequence: TGTGCCACCAGCAGAGGTAGCGGGAACCACGAGCAGTACTTC. Translated, it gives CATSRGSGNHEQYF.

V and J are TRBV10-3 and TRBJ2-1; 11 nucleotides agree with TRBD2. The CDR3 is 16 amino acids. J was trimmed by 12 bases and V by 0 bases; bases with no gene match: 10. Germline lookup yields CDR1 ENHRY and CDR2 SYGVKD. CDR3 in DNA: TGTGCCATCAGTGAGTCACTAGCGGGAGATCAGGGTGGGCAGTTCTTC. It specifies CAISESLAGDQGGQFF.

This clonotype was counted a few times. The rearrangement joins TRBV19 to TRBJ2-7; possibly TRBD2 for D (6 bases). Germline CDR1 LNHDA, CDR2 SQIVND (reference sequence). V gave up 4 bases and J gave up 1 base, with 11 bases separating them. The CDR3 is 14 residues long. The CDR3 sequence is CASSSGGISYEQYF. Here the CDR3 DNA reads TGTGCCAGTAGTAGTGGCGGGATATCCTACGAGCAGTACTTC.

The CDR3 protein is CASSTRLAGVGEQFF. The CDR3 DNA is TGTGCCAGCAGCACCCGGCTAGCGGGAGTAGGAGAGCAGTTCTTC. The chain joins TRBV9 to TRBJ2-1; 10 bases align to TRBD2. With 4 bases clipped from V and 10 bases from J, the junction kept 11 bases outside the gene matches. CDR1 is SGDLS and CDR2 is YYNGEE in the germline V gene. This CDR3 has 15 amino acids.

V and J are TRBV13 and TRBJ2-7; D gene uncertain. Deletions cut 4 bases from V and 0 bases from J, with 13 bases between. Germline V lookup: CDR1 PRHDT, CDR2 FYEKMQ (reference sequence). The CDR3 is 15 residues long. CDR3 sequence reads: CASSSTGVSSYEQYF. CDR3 DNA sequence: TGTGCCAGCAGCTCCACCGGCGTGAGCTCCTACGAGCAGTACTTC.

This rearrangement joins TRBV2 to TRBJ1-2, with 10 nucleotides matching TRBD1. With 5 bases clipped from V and 6 bases from J, the junction kept 6 bases outside the gene matches. From germline, CDR1 is SNHLY and CDR2 FYNNEI. The CDR3 contains 14 residues. As DNA, the CDR3 is TGTGCCAGCAGTTACGGGACAGGGGTTGATGGCTACACCTTC. It translates to CASSYGTGVDGYTF.